This TCR beta chain originates from a study of CD8 T cells in ankylosing spondylitis. Overall study findings and caveats: Peripheral blood held disease-linked clones only at relatively low frequency, and these were CD8+.

Researchers built TCR beta libraries using quantitative 5'-RACE with molecular barcodes. Each CDR3 protein gets one entry after TCRdb re-called the 5' RACE reads with MiXCR. The table shows about 350,000 distinct CDR3 sequences, with 20% occurring only once. This clonotype was found a few times. Its antigen is unknown. The missing conserved phenylalanine or tryptophan at the end of this CDR3 makes a read error likely. The DNA is omitted, as the CDR3 cannot be located on it reliably, and the CDR3 follows TCRdb's listing. 13 amino acids form the CDR3, both terminal residues included. The TCR originated in a male donor with ankylosing spondylitis or in good health (not recorded which). The sample consisted of blood, either unsorted or a sorted T cell fraction (not recorded which). This chain connects TRBV12-3 or TRBV12-4 to TRBJ2-3; TRBD1, the table's D call, lacks a check against the DNA. CDR3 amino acids: CASSLLGGNSLVL.